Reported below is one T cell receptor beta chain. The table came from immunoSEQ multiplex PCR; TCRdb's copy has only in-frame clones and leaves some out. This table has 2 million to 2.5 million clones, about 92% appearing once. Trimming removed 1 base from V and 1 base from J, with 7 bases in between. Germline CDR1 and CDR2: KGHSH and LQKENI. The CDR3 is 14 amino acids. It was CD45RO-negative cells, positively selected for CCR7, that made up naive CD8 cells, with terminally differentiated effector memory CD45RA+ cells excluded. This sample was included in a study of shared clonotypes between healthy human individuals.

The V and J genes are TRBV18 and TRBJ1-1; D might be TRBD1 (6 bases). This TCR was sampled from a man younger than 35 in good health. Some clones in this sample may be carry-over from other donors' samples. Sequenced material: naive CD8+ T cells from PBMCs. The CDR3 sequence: CASSPRTENTEAFF. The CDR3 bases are TGTGCCAGCTCACCACGGACAGAGAACACTGAAGCTTTCTTT.